This TCR beta chain was recovered during a study of technical replicates of blood from several donors. Generated by immunoSEQ multiplex PCR, the TCRdb table keeps only in-frame clones and is missing some. The repertoire includes about 83,000 clones, about 92% of them detected once, and around 0.25% sits in the top ten. This clone was found a few times. CDR3 length: 13 amino acids. The V gene lost 0 bases and the J gene lost 8 bases, with 10 bases spanning the gap. Germline values: CDR1 LGHNA, CDR2 YNFKEQ. Sequencing input: T cells isolated from PBMCs. The rearrangement links TRBV4-2 to TRBJ1-2, with a weak D call TRBD1 (6 bases). This TCR derives from a human donor in good health. The CDR3 sequence: CASSQEDRGGYTF. CDR3 nucleotides: TGTGCCAGCAGCCAAGAGGACAGAGGGGGCTACACCTTC.